This passage covers 17 T cell receptor beta chains from one sample sequenced in a study of blood T cell repertoires in COVID-19. TCRdb keeps only in-frame clones here, not all; method: immunoSEQ multiplex PCR. The sample carries 170,000 or so clones, around 80% recorded once. Sequencing input: peripheral blood. The receptors originated from a man between 65 and 85 years old with active or convalescent COVID-19.

The chain joins TRBV20-1 to TRBJ1-6; D remains ambiguous. Germline CDR1 reads DFQATT; CDR2 reads SNEGSKA (reference sequence). Trimming removed 3 bases at V and 10 bases at J, with 10 bases between. This CDR3 contains 12 residues. CDR3 nucleotides: TGCAGTGCTAGTCGAGAGGGATCACCCCTCCACTTT. Protein product: CSASREGSPLHF.

V is TRBV3-1 (or the pseudogene TRBV3-2) and J is TRBJ2-3; the D gene is possibly TRBD1 (5 bases). Trimming cost V 2 bases and J 0 bases, with 9 bases left between them. CDR1 is LGHDT, CDR2 YNNKEL, per germline (reference sequence). The CDR3 runs 15 residues. CDR3 protein: CASSQRGVSTDTQYF. In nucleotides, the CDR3 is TGTGCCAGCAGCCAAAGGGGCGTCAGCACAGATACGCAGTATTTT.

The gene calls are TRBV12-5 and TRBJ1-5; no firm D call. The CDR3 runs 14 residues. Trimming removed 0 bases at V and 6 bases at J, with 9 bases between. Germline assignment: CDR1 LGHNT and CDR2 FRNRAP. The chain's CDR3 is CASGLVPHSQPQHF. CDR3 nucleotide sequence: TGTGCTAGTGGTTTGGTTCCCCACAGTCAGCCCCAGCATTTT.

The rearrangement links TRBV18 to TRBJ1-5; 7 bases map to TRBD1. CDR3 length equals 14 residues. Germline CDR1 and CDR2: KGHSH and LQKENI. J was trimmed by 5 bases and V by 3 bases; bases with no gene match: 4. Here the CDR3 DNA reads TGTGCCAGCTCACCCCGACAGGGTCATCAGCCCCAGCATTTT. It translates to CASSPRQGHQPQHF.

The chain combines TRBV2 with TRBJ1-2; TRBD1 might be the D (6 bases). Looked up from germline, CDR1 is SNHLY and CDR2 is FYNNEI. V lost 5 bases to trimming and J lost 2 bases, with 12 bases between them. The CDR3 is 14 residues long. This chain's CDR3 is CASSPTGINYGYTF. CDR3 DNA: TGTGCCAGCAGTCCTACAGGGATCAACTATGGCTACACCTTC. Looking up the rest from reference TRBV2 and TRBJ1-2 gives the full variable domain: EPEVTQTPSHQVTQMGQEVILRCVPISNHLYFYWYRQILGQKVEFLVSFYNNEISEKSEIFDDQFSVERPDGSNFTLKIRSTKLEDSAMYFCASSPTGINYGYTFGSGTRLTVV.

Only one count was recorded for this clone. This chain joins TRBV6-1 and TRBJ1-5, with a possible D match to TRBD1 (6 bases). Germline V CDR1 and CDR2: MNHNS, SASEGT. V lost 1 base to trimming and J lost 7 bases, with 17 bases between them. CDR3 length: 16 amino acids. CDR3 amino acids: CASSEGSRGARQPQHF. The CDR3 nucleotides are TGTGCCAGCAGTGAAGGGTCTCGGGGGGCACGGCAGCCCCAGCATTTT.

The V gene is TRBV6-5, the J gene TRBJ2-7; TRBD1 might be the D (5 bases). The germline V and J ends were trimmed by 0 bases and 5 bases, with 11 bases remaining between them. The CDR3 is 14 residues long. The germline gives CDR1 MNHEY, CDR2 SVGAGI. The CDR3 coding sequence is TGTGCCAGCAGTTACTCCCAGGGCTCAGACGAGCAGTACTTC. Translating it yields CASSYSQGSDEQYF.

The chain combines TRBV6-5 with TRBJ1-5; D not resolved. Per the germline V gene, CDR1 is MNHEY and CDR2 is SVGAGI. V was pared by 2 bases and J by 4 bases, with 9 bases between. CDR3 length: 14 amino acids. In nucleotides, the CDR3 is TGTGCCAGCAGTTACATGGCACCGAATCAGCCCCAGCATTTT. Its protein is CASSYMAPNQPQHF.

This clone was seen only once. The V and J genes are TRBV28 and TRBJ1-2, with D tentatively TRBD1 (6 bases). The germline V gene encodes CDR1 MDHEN and CDR2 SYDVKM. With 3 bases removed from V and 4 bases from J, the gap between germline ends came to 9 bases. There are 13 residues in the CDR3. CDR3 sequence: CASSFGQSYGYTF. Here the CDR3 DNA reads TGTGCCAGCAGTTTTGGACAGTCCTATGGCTACACCTTC.

This clone was counted between two and nine times. This chain links TRBV5-4 with TRBJ1-2, with 11 bases fitting TRBD1. CDR1 is SGHNT, CDR2 YYREEE, per germline (reference sequence). The CDR3 is 17 amino acids. V gave up 3 bases and J gave up 4 bases; unmatched junction bases: 11. This CDR3 reads CASSSSSPGQGVYGYTF. The CDR3 DNA is TGTGCCAGCAGCTCCTCCTCACCGGGACAGGGGGTCTATGGCTACACCTTC.

This clone has more than one count but fewer than ten. This sequence joins TRBV21-1 and TRBJ1-2; the D segment call TRBD1 is taken from the table without a DNA check. TRBV21-1 is marked as a pseudogene. This CDR3 is built from 12 residues. CDR3 residues: CASSARDHGYTF. The CDR3 DNA sequence: TGTGCCAGCAGCGCCAGGGATCATGGCTACACCTTC.

This chain uses TRBV5-1 with TRBJ2-7; D gene uncertain. The germline V gene has CDR1 SGHRS and CDR2 YFSETQ. The V and J ends lost 1 base and 5 bases respectively, with 13 bases between them. This CDR3 has 14 residues. Written as DNA, the CDR3 is TGCGCCAGCAGCTTGATTCCAACAGACGACGAGCAGTACTTC. Amino acids: CASSLIPTDDEQYF.

This clone was seen a single time. Different DNA sequences within this sample yield the same CDR3. CDR3 in amino acids: CASRGSSYEQYF. In nucleotides, the CDR3 is TGCGCCAGCAGGGGGAGCTCCTACGAGCAGTACTTC. The rearrangement joins TRBV5-1 to TRBJ2-7; possibly TRBD2 for D (5 bases). V lost 5 bases and J 0 bases, leaving 6 bases between the germline ends. Germline lookup yields CDR1 SGHRS and CDR2 YFSETQ. The CDR3 extends over 12 amino acids. The variable domain in full, with the rest retrieved from reference TRBV5-1 and TRBJ2-7, is KAGVTQTPRYLIKTRGQQVTLSCSPISGHRSVSWYQQTPGQGLQFLFEYFSETQRNKGNFPGRFSGRQFSNSRSEMNVSTLELGDSALYLCASRGSSYEQYFGPGTRLTVT.

This chain connects TRBV7-6 to TRBJ2-6; 9 nucleotides agree with TRBD1. Germline CDR1 is SGHVS and CDR2 is FNYEAQ. V was pared by 1 base and J by 0 bases, with 4 bases of the junction left unmatched. The length of the CDR3 is 18 residues. The CDR3 nucleotides read TGTGCCAGCAGCTTAGGTGGACAGGGGCGCTCTGGGGCCAACGTCCTGACTTTC. It translates to CASSLGGQGRSGANVLTF.

This clone was counted a single time. DNA for the CDR3: TGTGCCAGCAGTTCACGGGATACGCAGTATTTT. It specifies CASSSRDTQYF. The J gene is TRBJ2-3, the V gene TRBV12-3 or TRBV12-4, with D uncertain. CDR3 length: 11 residues. V lost 4 bases and J 6 bases, leaving 5 bases between the germline ends.

The J gene is TRBJ1-1, the V gene TRBV7-2; D is unclear. The CDR3 covers 11 residues. V shed 10 bases and J shed 4 bases, with 10 bases lying between them. Germline CDR1 is SGHTA and CDR2 is FQGNSA. CDR3 sequence (DNA): TGTGCCATAAGACGGGGCACTGAAGCTTTCTTT. Translation gives CAIRRGTEAFF.

The rearrangement uses TRBV5-1 and TRBJ2-2, with TRBD2 as a possible D gene (6 bases). The V and J ends lost 4 bases and 1 base respectively, with 17 bases between them. Germline assignment: CDR1 SGHRS and CDR2 YFSETQ. This CDR3 region has 17 residues. The CDR3 loop reads CASSRRVNSGNTGELFF. DNA for the CDR3: TGCGCCAGCAGCCGCCGGGTAAATAGCGGGAACACCGGGGAGCTGTTTTTT.